Listed below are T cell receptor beta chains from one sample, sequenced in a study of blood T cell repertoires in COVID-19. The protocol was immunoSEQ multiplex PCR, while the TCRdb copy is restricted to in-frame clones and leaves out a portion. The sample holds a few hundred thousand clones, approximately 86% seen once. The sample taken for sequencing was peripheral blood. The source of these receptors is an older woman with COVID-19, enrolled during active disease. Both conserved end residues are part of each CDR3. The order of the fields is J gene, V gene, D gene, clone size, CDR3 protein, CDR3 DNA. D genes are given only for firm matches. Not all rows give a size; the values are once, few, many and, for expanded clones, a class.

TRBJ2-5 | TRBV11-3 | NA | NA | CASSLFPGLAETQYF | TGTGCCAGCAGCCTCTTCCCCGGACTGGCGGAGACCCAGTACTTC
TRBJ2-1 | TRBV27 | NA | NA | CASMSYRSYNEQFF | TGTGCCAGCATGAGTTACAGGTCCTACAATGAGCAGTTCTTC
TRBJ1-2 | TRBV9 | TRBD1 | NA | CASSPPGQGAGYTF | TGTGCCAGCAGCCCCCCGGGACAGGGGGCTGGCTACACCTTC
TRBJ1-2 | TRBV4-3 | NA | few | CASSQGQVPYGYTF | TGCGCCAGCAGCCAAGGACAGGTGCCCTATGGCTACACCTTC
TRBJ2-5 | TRBV19 | TRBD2 | NA | CASSGGEETQYF | TGTGCCAGTAGTGGGGGGGAAGAGACCCAGTACTTC
TRBJ1-2 | TRBV12-3/TRBV12-4 | NA | NA | CASSLAGGTGYTF | TGTGCCAGCAGTTTGGCCGGGGGGACTGGCTACACCTTC
TRBJ1-2 | TRBV29-1 | TRBD1 | NA | CSVEDRTGGYTF | TGCAGCGTTGAAGATCGGACAGGTGGCTACACCTTC
TRBJ2-7 | TRBV5-4 | NA | NA | CASSLDPMSSYEQYF | TGTGCCAGCAGCTTGGACCCTATGAGCTCCTACGAGCAGTACTTC
TRBJ2-1 | TRBV18 | NA | once | CASSPLAYNEQFF | TGTGCCAGCTCACCCCTCGCCTACAATGAGCAGTTCTTC
TRBJ1-1 | TRBV7-2 | NA | NA | CASTAGNLNTEAFF | TGTGCCAGCACCGCGGGGAATTTGAACACTGAAGCTTTCTTT
TRBJ2-6 | TRBV11-2 | NA | NA | CASTPAGGSGANVLTF | TGTGCCAGCACCCCCGCTGGCGGCTCTGGGGCCAACGTCCTGACTTTC
TRBJ1-2 | TRBV7-3 | TRBD1 | NA | CASSRDRNGGGYTF | TGTGCCAGCAGCCGGGACAGGAATGGGGGTGGCTACACCTTC
TRBJ2-3 | TRBV30 | NA | NA | CAWSVHPGGGNTDTQYF | TGTGCCTGGAGTGTACATCCAGGAGGGGGCAACACAGATACGCAGTATTTT
TRBJ2-2 | TRBV18 | TRBD1 | NA | CASSPPGQGGYGELFF | TGTGCCAGCTCACCACCGGGACAGGGTGGTTACGGGGAGCTGTTTTTT
TRBJ1-1 | TRBV12-3/TRBV12-4 | NA | NA | CASSLGGNTEAFF | TGTGCCAGCAGTTTAGGGGGCAACACTGAAGCTTTCTTT
TRBJ1-3 | TRBV11-3 | TRBD1 | NA | CASSITDRSYGNTIYF | TGTGCCAGCAGCATCACGGACAGGTCCTATGGAAACACCATATATTTT
TRBJ2-1 | TRBV15 | TRBD1 | NA | CATSSRTTGGPLNEQFF | TGTGCCACCAGCTCGCGAACCACAGGGGGGCCTTTAAATGAGCAGTTCTTC
TRBJ1-2 | TRBV7-3 | NA | NA | CASSSEGHYGYTF | TGTGCCAGCAGCTCGGAGGGACACTATGGCTACACCTTC
TRBJ2-5 | TRBV5-4 | TRBD2 | NA | CASSLASGGQETQYF | TGTGCCAGCAGCTTGGCTAGCGGGGGCCAAGAGACCCAGTACTTC
TRBJ1-2 | TRBV3-1/TRBV3-2 | TRBD1 | NA | CASSQDWDRGRRGYTF | TGTGCCAGCAGCCAAGACTGGGACAGGGGGCGGAGAGGCTACACCTTC
TRBJ1-6 | TRBV7-2 | NA | NA | CASSLQGYNSPLHF | TGTGCCAGCAGCTTGCAGGGATATAATTCACCCCTCCACTTT
TRBJ2-7 | TRBV3-1/TRBV3-2 | NA | NA | CASSPLDDISYEQYF | TGTGCCAGCAGCCCGCTCGATGACATTTCCTACGAGCAGTACTTC